This record covers a single T cell receptor (beta chain). Trimming took 1 base from V and 13 from J; bases not matched to a gene: 9. The CDR3 runs 13 residues. The germline CDR1 and CDR2 sequences are GTSNPN and SVGIG (reference sequence). The record originates from a study of cytomegalovirus exposure and HLA in healthy donors. Both 60 Vbeta primers and 13 Jbeta primers went into the PCR. Only in-frame clones appear in the TCRdb table, and some are missing; sequencing was by immunoSEQ multiplex PCR. The data show 120,000 or so clones, about three quarters seen once. This TCR came from a young man in good health and CMV-seronegative. The V call is TRBV30, the J call TRBJ2-2; 7 bases are a match to TRBD2. Material for sequencing was PBMCs. Here the CDR3 reads CAWSGSGRGGLFF. The CDR3 DNA reads TGTGCCTGGAGTGGTTCAGGGAGGGGAGGGCTGTTTTTT.